The 19 T cell receptor beta chains below all came from one sample that was sequenced in a study of long-term antiretroviral therapy in people with HIV (dated by TCRdb to between 2021 and 2023). The immunoSEQ hsTCRB v3.0 assay was used at survey level resolution to sequence the TRB variable region. TCRdb stores this immuneACCESS table with in-frame sequences only. Part of the clones is absent; in the studies checked, under half of the shortfall reflects unresolved V genes, and no reason is known for the rest. Within this sample are 20,000 to 30,000 clones, with roughly 85% of them counted one time only. 8% to 10% of the sample belongs to the ten largest clones. The sample was unsorted PBMCs, taken 2.3 years after starting antiretroviral therapy. The receptor set was obtained from a middle-aged man with HIV.

The gene calls are TRBV6-5 and TRBJ2-1, with TRBD1 identical over 12 bases. The CDR3 is 15 residues long. The germline CDR1 and CDR2 sequences are MNHEY and SVGAGI. V shed 2 bases, J shed 8 bases, and the junction held 4 bases outside the gene matches. CDR3 sequence: CASSYRDRGLDEQFF. CDR3 nucleotides: TGTGCCAGCAGTTACCGGGACAGGGGGCTGGATGAGCAGTTCTTC.

The chain carries TRBV13 and TRBJ2-1; 14 bases fit TRBD2. CDR1 and CDR2 (germline): PRHDT, FYEKMQ (reference sequence). J lost 2 bases, V lost 5 bases, and 14 bases had no gene match. The CDR3 has 20 amino acids. This CDR3 reads CASSPSPGLAGELTYNEQFF. CDR3 nucleotides: TGTGCCAGCAGCCCGTCGCCGGGACTAGCGGGGGAACTGACCTACAATGAGCAGTTCTTC. The full variable domain, its missing parts supplied by reference TRBV13 and TRBJ2-1, is AAGVIQSPRHLIKEKRETATLKCYPIPRHDTVYWYQQGPGQDPQFLISFYEKMQSDKGSIPDRFSAQQFSDYHSELNMSSLELGDSALYFCASSPSPGLAGELTYNEQFFGPGTRLTVL.

The V and J genes are TRBV2 and TRBJ1-3; TRBD1 matches at 7 bases. Losses at the gene ends were 5 bases for V and 0 bases for J; bases not matched to a gene: 10. Germline-derived CDR1 and CDR2 are SNHLY and FYNNEI. There are 17 residues in the CDR3. DNA of the CDR3: TGTGCCAGCAGTTTTACCGGGACAGTGGACTCTGGAAACACCATATATTTT. Encoded protein: CASSFTGTVDSGNTIYF.

The chain employs TRBV11-2 and TRBJ2-7, with 9 bases identical to TRBD1. CDR3 size: 14 residues. V gave up 5 bases and J gave up 2 bases; unmatched junction bases: 4. The germline CDR1 and CDR2 sequences are SGHAT and FQNNGV. The DNA for the CDR3 is TGTGCCAGCAGCGCCCGGGACAGGGCCTACGAGCAGTACTTC. It specifies CASSARDRAYEQYF.

The chain recombines TRBV6-4 with TRBJ2-7; D uncertain. The CDR3 sequence is 13 residues long. Trimming left V 4 bases short and J 2 bases short, with 9 bases between. Per the germline V gene, CDR1 is MRHNA and CDR2 is SNTAGT. CDR3: CASSVRRAYEQYF. The CDR3 DNA reads TGTGCCAGCAGTGTGCGACGGGCCTACGAGCAGTACTTC.

The V call is TRBV4-1, the J call TRBJ2-6, with TRBD2 as a possible D gene (5 bases). CDR3 size: 14 residues. The V and J ends lost 0 bases and 7 bases respectively, with 7 bases between them. The V gene's germline CDR1 is MGHRA and CDR2 YSYEKL. CDR3 sequence (DNA): TGCGCCAGCAGCCAAGACGAGGGCGCCAACGTCCTGACTTTC. This translates into CASSQDEGANVLTF.

The J gene is TRBJ2-1, the V gene TRBV15; weak D call: TRBD2 (7 bases). V shed 0 bases and J shed 5 bases, with 20 bases lying between them. This CDR3 comprises 18 residues. Germline loops: CDR1 LNHNV, CDR2 YYDKDF (reference sequence). CDR3 nucleotide sequence: TGTGCCACCAGCAGAGATCCCCCCGGGGGGACAAGGAACAATGAGCAGTTCTTC. Amino acids: CATSRDPPGGTRNNEQFF.

V and J are TRBV19 and TRBJ2-7; TRBD1 aligns across 8 bases. The CDR3 consists of 15 residues. The ends lost 2 bases at V and 4 bases at J; junction bases unmatched: 7. The germline V gene encodes CDR1 LNHDA and CDR2 SQIVND (reference sequence). CDR3 in DNA: TGTGCCAGTAGTATAAGGGGAACAGGGGGTTACGAGCAGTACTTC. As protein: CASSIRGTGGYEQYF.

This chain joins TRBV10-3 and TRBJ2-7; D is undetermined. CDR1 and CDR2 from the germline V gene are ENHRY and SYGVKD. V lost 3 bases and J 6 bases, leaving 12 bases between the germline ends. The length of the CDR3 is 13 residues. Here the CDR3 reads CAISDMGSGEQYF. The CDR3 bases are TGTGCCATCAGTGATATGGGCTCGGGCGAGCAGTACTTC.

This chain uses TRBV19 with TRBJ2-4; no reliable D call. The ends were cut back, 4 bases at V and 0 bases at J, with 7 bases in the middle. Germline loops: CDR1 LNHDA, CDR2 SQIVND (reference sequence). This CDR3 spans 14 amino acids. The CDR3 bases are TGTGCCAGTAGTAGCACATTAGCCAAAAACATTCAGTACTTC. It encodes CASSSTLAKNIQYF. Looking up the rest from reference TRBV19 and TRBJ2-4 gives the full variable domain: DGGITQSPKYLFRKEGQNVTLSCEQNLNHDAMYWYRQDPGQGLRLIYYSQIVNDFQKGDIAEGYSVSREKKESFPLTVTSAQKNPTAFYLCASSSTLAKNIQYFGAGTRLSVL.

The V and J genes are TRBV6-5 and TRBJ2-6; no reliable D call. CDR3 size: 13 residues. V lost 4 bases, J lost 4 bases, and 5 bases lay in between. Germline assignment: CDR1 MNHEY and CDR2 SVGAGI. CDR3: CASSSLGANVLTF. CDR3 coding DNA: TGTGCCAGCAGTTCCCTCGGGGCCAACGTCCTGACTTTC.

The chain has TRBV9 and TRBJ1-1; 7 bases fit TRBD1. Looked up from germline, CDR1 is SGDLS and CDR2 is YYNGEE. The CDR3 totals 15 residues. After removal of 3 bases from V and 1 base from J, the junction contained 6 bases not matched to a gene. Here the CDR3 DNA reads TGTGCCAGCAGCGGGCGACAGGGACGGAACACTGAAGCTTTCTTT. Amino acids: CASSGRQGRNTEAFF.

The gene calls are TRBV18 and TRBJ1-3; 8 positions agree with TRBD1. The germline gives CDR1 KGHSH, CDR2 LQKENI. This CDR3 is 16 amino acids long. With 3 bases clipped from V and 1 base from J, the junction kept 5 bases outside the gene matches. The CDR3 DNA reads TGTGCCAGCTCACCGGGACAGGTCCTTTCTGGAAACACCATATATTTT. Translated: CASSPGQVLSGNTIYF.

A single count supports this clone. Here the CDR3 DNA reads TGTGCCAGTAGTATAGGTACAGGCCCCTATACGCAGTATTTT. Protein product: CASSIGTGPYTQYF. V is TRBV19 and J is TRBJ2-3; tentative D call: TRBD1 (5 bases). Germline values: CDR1 LNHDA, CDR2 SQIVND (reference sequence). Trimming pared 1 base from V and 7 bases from J, leaving 12 bases between. This CDR3 has 14 amino acids.

V gene TRBV6-1 combines with J gene TRBJ2-1, with 7 bases fitting TRBD2. V lost 11 bases, J lost 6 bases, and 7 bases stayed unmatched. This CDR3 has 12 amino acids. Germline CDR1 is MNHNS and CDR2 is SASEGT. In DNA form, the CDR3 reads TGTGCCGGCGGGAGTTGGGTCAATGAGCAGTTCTTC. Translated, it gives CAGGSWVNEQFF.

This clone appeared once. V gene TRBV19 combines with J gene TRBJ1-3, with D tentatively TRBD1 (6 bases). V lost 4 bases, J lost 1 base, and 20 bases lay in between. From germline, CDR1 is LNHDA and CDR2 SQIVND (reference sequence). There are 18 residues in the CDR3. CDR3 sequence: CASSTFGGKAYSGNTIYF. The CDR3 coding sequence is TGTGCCAGTAGTACTTTCGGGGGCAAGGCATATTCTGGAAACACCATATATTTT.

The chain has TRBV5-1 and TRBJ2-3, with 8 nucleotides matching TRBD2. The trim removed 5 bases at V and 1 base at J, leaving 3 bases unmatched. The CDR3 runs 14 residues. The germline V gene has CDR1 SGHRS and CDR2 YFSETQ. For the CDR3, the DNA is TGCGCCAGCAGTCCGGGGGGGGGCACAGATACGCAGTATTTT. Translated, it gives CASSPGGGTDTQYF.

The gene calls are TRBV6-5 and TRBJ1-1; D unresolved. V dropped 2 bases and J dropped 9 bases, with 7 bases sitting between them. Germline V gene sequence: CDR1 MNHEY, CDR2 SVGAGI. The CDR3 loop spans 11 amino acids. The CDR3 loop is CASSYEGKAFF. CDR3 nucleotides: TGTGCCAGCAGTTACGAGGGTAAAGCTTTCTTT.

The V and J genes are TRBV6-6 and TRBJ1-5, with D unclear. Germline V CDR1 and CDR2: MNHNY, SVGAGI (reference sequence). CDR3 length: 16 residues. With 5 bases removed from V and 3 bases from J, the gap between germline ends came to 17 bases. The CDR3 is CASSPQVGSYNQPQHF. CDR3 nucleotides: TGTGCCAGCAGTCCCCAGGTCGGATCTTACAATCAGCCCCAGCATTTT.